The rows below give T cell receptor beta chains drawn from one sample of a study of early T cells in non-severe SARS-CoV-2 infection. MiXCR was run by TCRdb on the 5' RACE reads, yielding one entry per CDR3 protein. The top ten hold approximately 3.5% of the sample, which has 100,000 to 120,000 distinct CDR3 sequences, over 10% seen once. Source: whole blood, taken at baseline. The origin of the receptors is an adult who was a healthcare worker with PCR-confirmed SARS-CoV-2 infection or an uninfected control (not recorded which). The CDR3 runs from the conserved cysteine through the conserved F or W. Each record gives: D gene, clone size, V gene, J gene, CDR3 protein, CDR3 DNA. The D gene is left open where the match is weak. Some rows have no size entry. The others give once, few or many, or a class for an expanded clone.

d_call: TRBD2
clone_size: many
v_call: TRBV5-4
j_call: TRBJ2-3
cdr3_aa: CASSLAAASGSSTDTQYF
cdr3_nt: TGTGCCAGCAGCTTGGCCGCGGCTAGCGGGAGTTCGACAGATACGCAGTATTTT

d_call: TRBD1
clone_size: NA
v_call: TRBV20-1
j_call: TRBJ2-5
cdr3_aa: CSAGDRGETQYF
cdr3_nt: TGCAGTGCTGGGGACAGGGGAGAGACCCAGTACTTC

d_call: NA
clone_size: many
v_call: TRBV29-1
j_call: TRBJ1-1
cdr3_aa: CSVKERTEAFF
cdr3_nt: TGCAGCGTAAAAGAGAGGACTGAAGCTTTCTTT

d_call: NA
clone_size: few
v_call: TRBV20-1
j_call: TRBJ1-2
cdr3_aa: CSAPPRGGEYGYTF
cdr3_nt: TGCAGTGCGCCCCCTCGGGGGGGCGAATATGGCTACACCTTC

d_call: NA
clone_size: few
v_call: TRBV19
j_call: TRBJ1-1
cdr3_aa: CATLKQPGMNTEAFF
cdr3_nt: TGTGCCACCCTGAAGCAGCCAGGGATGAACACTGAAGCTTTCTTT

d_call: TRBD2
clone_size: many
v_call: TRBV5-1
j_call: TRBJ2-3
cdr3_aa: CASSSGLAASTDTQYF
cdr3_nt: TGCGCCAGCAGCAGTGGCCTAGCGGCAAGCACAGATACGCAGTATTTT

d_call: TRBD1
clone_size: NA
v_call: TRBV18
j_call: TRBJ1-5
cdr3_aa: CASSAGQGNQPQHF
cdr3_nt: TGTGCCAGCTCAGCGGGACAGGGCAATCAGCCCCAGCATTTT

d_call: NA
clone_size: NA
v_call: TRBV12-2
j_call: TRBJ1-2
cdr3_aa: CASRPRRTDWKGYTF
cdr3_nt: TGTGCAAGTCGCCCCCGGCGCACTGACTGGAAGGGCTACACCTTC

d_call: NA
clone_size: NA
v_call: TRBV20-1
j_call: TRBJ1-1
cdr3_aa: CSARDRRRTNTEAFF
cdr3_nt: TGCAGTGCTAGAGATCGACGGCGGACTAACACTGAAGCTTTCTTT

d_call: TRBD1
clone_size: few
v_call: TRBV6-2/TRBV6-3
j_call: TRBJ2-7
cdr3_aa: CASSYSEDRGYEQYF
cdr3_nt: TGTGCCAGCAGTTACTCCGAGGACAGGGGCTACGAGCAGTACTTC

d_call: NA
clone_size: many
v_call: TRBV27
j_call: TRBJ1-6
cdr3_aa: CASSFGVHSPLHF
cdr3_nt: TGTGCCAGCAGCTTCGGGGTACATTCACCCCTCCACTTT

d_call: NA
clone_size: many
v_call: TRBV18
j_call: TRBJ2-1
cdr3_aa: CASSPQISATYNEQFF
cdr3_nt: TGTGCCAGCTCACCACAGATTAGCGCGACCTACAATGAGCAGTTCTTC

d_call: NA
clone_size: few
v_call: TRBV20-1
j_call: TRBJ2-7
cdr3_aa: CSAPGPPRGTYEQYF
cdr3_nt: TGCAGTGCTCCCGGCCCTCCTAGGGGGACTTACGAGCAGTACTTC

d_call: NA
clone_size: NA
v_call: TRBV20-1
j_call: TRBJ2-1
cdr3_aa: CSRAGAARGNEQFF
cdr3_nt: TGCAGTAGGGCCGGGGCGGCCCGGGGCAATGAGCAGTTCTTC

d_call: TRBD1
clone_size: NA
v_call: TRBV20-1
j_call: TRBJ2-7
cdr3_aa: CSAPQGDEQYF
cdr3_nt: TGCAGTGCTCCACAGGGGGACGAGCAGTACTTC

d_call: NA
clone_size: NA
v_call: TRBV11-2
j_call: TRBJ2-1
cdr3_aa: CASSFEDFYNEQFF
cdr3_nt: TGTGCCAGCAGCTTCGAGGATTTCTACAATGAGCAGTTCTTC

d_call: NA
clone_size: NA
v_call: TRBV5-8
j_call: TRBJ1-5
cdr3_aa: CASSFGHVSNQPQHF
cdr3_nt: TGTGCCAGCAGCTTCGGACACGTTAGCAATCAGCCCCAGCATTTT

d_call: TRBD1
clone_size: few
v_call: TRBV30
j_call: TRBJ2-7
cdr3_aa: CAWRLQGPLYEQYF
cdr3_nt: TGTGCCTGGAGGCTACAGGGGCCCCTCTACGAGCAGTACTTC

d_call: TRBD2
clone_size: many
v_call: TRBV29-1
j_call: TRBJ2-5
cdr3_aa: CSARLAGHQETQYF
cdr3_nt: TGCAGCGCTAGACTAGCGGGGCACCAAGAGACCCAGTACTTC

d_call: NA
clone_size: NA
v_call: TRBV5-6
j_call: TRBJ2-2
cdr3_aa: CASSPPVGTATGELFF
cdr3_nt: TGTGCCAGCAGCCCGCCGGTCGGGACGGCCACCGGGGAGCTGTTTTTT

d_call: NA
clone_size: NA
v_call: TRBV20-1
j_call: TRBJ2-5
cdr3_aa: CSARRGQQQETQYF
cdr3_nt: TGCAGTGCTAGACGTGGTCAGCAACAAGAGACCCAGTACTTC

d_call: NA
clone_size: many
v_call: TRBV7-6
j_call: TRBJ2-3
cdr3_aa: CASSLSSGTDTQYF
cdr3_nt: TGTGCCAGCAGCTTAAGCTCGGGCACAGATACGCAGTATTTT

d_call: NA
clone_size: NA
v_call: TRBV3-1
j_call: TRBJ1-2
cdr3_aa: CASSQERSAVYGYTF
cdr3_nt: TGTGCCAGCAGCCAAGAGCGGTCAGCCGTCTATGGCTACACCTTC

d_call: NA
clone_size: few
v_call: TRBV28
j_call: TRBJ2-4
cdr3_aa: CASSPLTGAEGDIQYF
cdr3_nt: TGTGCCAGCAGTCCGCTTACCGGGGCGGAAGGGGACATTCAGTACTTC

d_call: NA
clone_size: NA
v_call: TRBV19
j_call: TRBJ2-3
cdr3_aa: CASSIPPDTQYF
cdr3_nt: TGTGCCAGTAGTATTCCTCCAGATACGCAGTATTTT

d_call: NA
clone_size: NA
v_call: TRBV7-9
j_call: TRBJ1-1
cdr3_aa: CASSSEGGTEAFF
cdr3_nt: TGTGCCAGCAGCTCCGAAGGGGGGACTGAAGCTTTCTTT

d_call: NA
clone_size: few
v_call: TRBV7-6
j_call: TRBJ1-1
cdr3_aa: CASSYNVNTEAFF
cdr3_nt: TGTGCCAGCAGCTACAACGTGAACACTGAAGCTTTCTTT

d_call: TRBD1
clone_size: few
v_call: TRBV11-2
j_call: TRBJ2-7
cdr3_aa: CASSQQTGGRYEQYF
cdr3_nt: TGTGCCAGCAGCCAGCAGACAGGGGGGAGGTACGAGCAGTACTTC

d_call: TRBD1
clone_size: NA
v_call: TRBV5-1
j_call: TRBJ2-7
cdr3_aa: CASSSGGTGPYEQYF
cdr3_nt: TGCGCCAGCAGCTCCGGAGGGACAGGACCCTACGAGCAGTACTTC

d_call: NA
clone_size: few
v_call: TRBV7-6
j_call: TRBJ1-1
cdr3_aa: CASSLRTDTEAFF
cdr3_nt: TGTGCCAGCAGCTTACGGACAGACACTGAAGCTTTCTTT

d_call: NA
clone_size: NA
v_call: TRBV4-2
j_call: TRBJ1-5
cdr3_aa: CASSQESRKGSNQPQHF
cdr3_nt: TGTGCCAGCAGCCAAGAATCAAGGAAGGGGAGCAATCAGCCCCAGCATTTT

d_call: TRBD2
clone_size: few
v_call: TRBV28
j_call: TRBJ2-1
cdr3_aa: CASSSPRTSGSSNEQFF
cdr3_nt: TGTGCCAGCAGTTCCCCACGGACTAGCGGGAGTAGCAATGAGCAGTTCTTC

d_call: NA
clone_size: many
v_call: TRBV6-5
j_call: TRBJ1-1
cdr3_aa: CASRRTVRGNTEAFF
cdr3_nt: TGTGCCAGCAGAAGAACGGTCAGGGGGAACACTGAAGCTTTCTTT

d_call: TRBD1
clone_size: NA
v_call: TRBV14
j_call: TRBJ2-1
cdr3_aa: CASSQEGQRIYNEQFF
cdr3_nt: TGTGCCAGCAGCCAAGAGGGACAGCGGATATACAATGAGCAGTTCTTC

d_call: TRBD2
clone_size: NA
v_call: TRBV3-1
j_call: TRBJ2-1
cdr3_aa: CASSLGGLVRNEQFF
cdr3_nt: TGTGCCAGCAGCCTAGGTGGACTAGTGCGGAATGAGCAGTTCTTC

d_call: TRBD1
clone_size: many
v_call: TRBV5-1
j_call: TRBJ1-1
cdr3_aa: CASSFSGQGATEVFF
cdr3_nt: TGCGCCAGCAGCTTCTCGGGACAGGGGGCCACTGAAGTTTTCTTT

d_call: NA
clone_size: few
v_call: TRBV2
j_call: TRBJ1-5
cdr3_aa: CASSEQTSNQPQHF
cdr3_nt: TGTGCCAGCAGTGAACAGACAAGCAATCAGCCCCAGCATTTT

d_call: TRBD2
clone_size: NA
v_call: TRBV18
j_call: TRBJ2-3
cdr3_aa: CASSSPSGREDTQYF
cdr3_nt: TGTGCCAGCTCATCGCCCAGCGGGAGGGAAGATACGCAGTATTTT

d_call: TRBD1
clone_size: NA
v_call: TRBV7-9
j_call: TRBJ2-4
cdr3_aa: CASSWDRGWEFPAKNIQYF
cdr3_nt: TGTGCCAGCAGCTGGGACAGGGGATGGGAATTTCCAGCCAAAAACATTCAGTACTTC

d_call: NA
clone_size: NA
v_call: TRBV20-1
j_call: TRBJ2-2
cdr3_aa: CSAYQDTGELFF
cdr3_nt: TGCAGTGCCTATCAAGACACCGGGGAGCTGTTTTTT

d_call: NA
clone_size: few
v_call: TRBV7-3
j_call: TRBJ2-5
cdr3_aa: CASSLEYQETQYF
cdr3_nt: TGTGCCAGCAGCTTAGAGTACCAAGAGACCCAGTACTTC

d_call: TRBD1
clone_size: many
v_call: TRBV6-5
j_call: TRBJ1-6
cdr3_aa: CASTPGQGGNSPLHF
cdr3_nt: TGTGCCAGCACCCCGGGACAGGGTGGTAATTCACCCCTCCACTTT

d_call: NA
clone_size: NA
v_call: TRBV15
j_call: TRBJ1-1
cdr3_aa: CATMQAMNTEAFF
cdr3_nt: TGTGCCACCATGCAGGCCATGAACACTGAAGCTTTCTTT

d_call: NA
clone_size: NA
v_call: TRBV12-3/TRBV12-4
j_call: TRBJ1-5
cdr3_aa: CASSVGRVREQPQHF
cdr3_nt: TGTGCCAGCTCCGTTGGCAGGGTGCGGGAACAGCCCCAGCATTTT

d_call: TRBD1
clone_size: NA
v_call: TRBV10-3
j_call: TRBJ1-3
cdr3_aa: CAISDGTGTGNTIYF
cdr3_nt: TGTGCCATCAGTGACGGGACAGGGACTGGAAACACCATATATTTT

d_call: TRBD1
clone_size: few
v_call: TRBV18
j_call: TRBJ1-2
cdr3_aa: CASSQTGTGSGYGYTF
cdr3_nt: TGTGCCAGCTCACAAACCGGGACAGGGAGTGGCTATGGCTACACCTTC

d_call: TRBD1
clone_size: NA
v_call: TRBV19
j_call: TRBJ1-5
cdr3_aa: CASSINEGQNQPQHF
cdr3_nt: TGTGCCAGTAGTATTAATGAGGGACAGAATCAGCCCCAGCATTTT

d_call: NA
clone_size: many
v_call: TRBV20-1
j_call: TRBJ1-2
cdr3_aa: CSARDPHNYGYTF
cdr3_nt: TGCAGTGCTAGAGATCCCCATAACTATGGCTACACCTTC

d_call: NA
clone_size: NA
v_call: TRBV12-3/TRBV12-4
j_call: TRBJ2-7
cdr3_aa: CASSFGRSYEQYF
cdr3_nt: TGTGCCAGCAGTTTCGGCAGGTCCTACGAGCAGTACTTC

d_call: NA
clone_size: few
v_call: TRBV6-6
j_call: TRBJ1-5
cdr3_aa: CASSSAPQRNQPQHF
cdr3_nt: TGTGCCAGCAGTTCCGCCCCTCAACGGAATCAGCCCCAGCATTTT

d_call: TRBD2
clone_size: NA
v_call: TRBV15
j_call: TRBJ2-1
cdr3_aa: CATSRDGGSSYNEQFF
cdr3_nt: TGTGCCACCAGCAGAGATGGCGGGAGCTCCTACAATGAGCAGTTCTTC

d_call: NA
clone_size: few
v_call: TRBV29-1
j_call: TRBJ2-2
cdr3_aa: CSVGGNTGELFF
cdr3_nt: TGCAGCGTTGGCGGGAACACCGGGGAGCTGTTTTTT

d_call: TRBD1
clone_size: few
v_call: TRBV5-1
j_call: TRBJ2-3
cdr3_aa: CASYEQGVSTDTQYF
cdr3_nt: TGCGCCAGCTACGAACAGGGGGTCAGCACAGATACGCAGTATTTT

d_call: NA
clone_size: few
v_call: TRBV28
j_call: TRBJ1-6
cdr3_aa: CASSFQQAYYNSPLHF
cdr3_nt: TGTGCCAGCAGTTTTCAACAGGCTTACTATAATTCACCCCTCCACTTT

d_call: NA
clone_size: NA
v_call: TRBV29-1
j_call: TRBJ1-5
cdr3_aa: CSVVTVSNQPQHF
cdr3_nt: TGCAGCGTTGTGACAGTTAGCAATCAGCCCCAGCATTTT

d_call: NA
clone_size: NA
v_call: TRBV11-2
j_call: TRBJ2-5
cdr3_aa: CASSLLSGTPSRETQYF
cdr3_nt: TGTGCCAGCAGCTTATTGAGTGGGACACCCAGCCGGGAGACCCAGTACTTC